The clone carrying this TCR beta chain was found once. What it binds is not known. Since a much larger clone is just one base distant, this may be a read error. Per the germline V gene, CDR1 is SGHTA and CDR2 is FQGNSA. This CDR3 spans 13 amino acids. V gave up 5 bases and J gave up 4 bases, with 11 bases separating them. After constant-region reverse-primer amplification, full-length variable regions underwent semi-nested PCR with Nested Universal Primer A. TCRdb passed the 5' RACE reads through MiXCR, listing each CDR3 protein once. The sample lists fewer than 60,000 distinct CDR3 sequences; 28% were seen once. Study-level findings and limits: The TCR gene usage of tumor memory CD4+ T cells clustered together with blood and lymph node memory CD4+ cells and with lymph node naive CD4+ cells. Tumor Tregs overlapped most with tumor, then blood, naive CD4+ cells.

Sequencing used naive CD4+ T cells sorted from blood. As for subset: naive CD4+ T cells, CD4+CD45RA+CD25-. The clonotype comes from a female donor with breast cancer. The J gene is TRBJ2-5, the V gene TRBV7-2; D gene ambiguous. CDR3 protein: CASSLRTRETQYF. DNA for the CDR3: TGTGCCAGCAGCCTCAGAACACGAGAGACCCAGTACTTC. The whole variable domain, remainder taken from reference TRBV7-2 and TRBJ2-5, is GAGVSQSPSNKVTEKGKDVELRCDPISGHTALYWYRQSLGQGLEFLIYFQGNSAPDKSGLPSDRFSAERTGGSVSTLTIQRTQQEDSAVYLCASSLRTRETQYFGPGTRLLVL.